This T cell receptor beta chain comes out of a study of PD-1 blockade in classical Hodgkin lymphoma. On the study more broadly: Nivolumab 3 mg/kg was given intravenously every 2 weeks. Points from the study as a whole: Nivolumab starters within 1 year of ASCT were excluded.

CDR3 size: 16 residues. The trim removed 4 bases at V and 0 bases at J, leaving 7 bases unmatched. Germline CDR1 reads SGHVS; CDR2 reads FNYEAQ. The method was immunoSEQ multiplex PCR; TCRdb's version includes in-frame clones alone and lacks a portion of them. Among some 52,000 clones, around nine tenths were seen once, and the ten largest hold around 6.5%. The time point was: cycle 4 day 1 (C4D1), after less than 7 weeks of nivolumab. Patients all relapsed after autologous stem cell transplantation, and there was variation in brentuximab vedotin exposure. A word on this clone: Its target is not known.

The TCR sequence derives from a human donor with classical Hodgkin lymphoma. The V call is TRBV7-6, the J call TRBJ2-3; 7 bases align to TRBD2. The material sequenced was peripheral blood mononuclear cells (PBMCs), taken before the fourth cycle of nivolumab. For the CDR3, the DNA is TGTGCCAGCAGCTCCCCCCTAGCGGCAAGCACAGATACGCAGTATTTT. It codes for CASSSPLAASTDTQYF.